This entry lists 19 T cell receptor beta chains sequenced from one sample in a study of blood T cell repertoires in COVID-19. Using immunoSEQ multiplex PCR, the repertoire was profiled, and TCRdb retains in-frame clones only, with some absent. The sample has hundreds of thousands of clones, roughly 89% seen once. The sequenced material came from peripheral blood. All receptors come from a woman in her 30s with acute or convalescent COVID-19.

The chain joins TRBV27 to TRBJ2-1, with TRBD2 matching over 11 bases. The CDR3 contains 16 residues. The germline V gene has CDR1 MNHEY and CDR2 SMNVEV (reference sequence). J gave up 4 bases and V 0 bases, and 2 bases lay outside the gene matches. The CDR3 nucleotides are TGTGCCAGCAGTTTATCCGGGACTAGCGGTTACAATGAGCAGTTCTTC. Its translation: CASSLSGTSGYNEQFF.

Turning to this clone: Other DNA sequences from this sample encode an identical CDR3 as well. J is TRBJ2-7 and V is TRBV28; D call uncertain. The V end lost 3 bases, the J end lost 3 bases, and 6 bases lay between the germline ends. The CDR3 runs 12 residues. Germline CDR1 MDHEN, CDR2 SYDVKM. The CDR3 DNA reads TGTGCCAGCAGTTTTTCTAGCTACGAGCAGTACTTC. It encodes CASSFSSYEQYF.

The CDR3 coding sequence is TGTGCCAGCAGCTTGACGAGCGCCGACCCCTACGAGCAGTACTTC. Encoded protein: CASSLTSADPYEQYF. The chain uses TRBV5-5 and TRBJ2-7; D unresolved. The germline gives CDR1 SGHKS, CDR2 YYEKEE (reference sequence). The CDR3 runs to 15 residues. V dropped 1 base and J dropped 2 bases, with 13 bases sitting between them.

This sequence joins TRBV21-1 and TRBJ1-2. TRBV21-1 is a recognized pseudogene. This CDR3 has 13 amino acids. In DNA form, the CDR3 reads TGTGCCAGCAGCAAAGCGAGAGGGCAGGGCTACACCTTC. The encoded protein is CASSKARGQGYTF.

This sequence joins TRBV4-1 and TRBJ2-5, with D possibly being TRBD1 (5 bases). CDR1 is MGHRA and CDR2 is YSYEKL in the germline V gene. The CDR3 runs 15 residues. Trimming removed 1 base at V and 4 bases at J, with 13 bases between. CDR3 in amino acids: CASSQVSRVGETQYF. CDR3 in DNA: TGCGCCAGCAGCCAAGTTTCCAGGGTCGGAGAGACCCAGTACTTC.

CDR3 bases: TGTGCCAGCAGCGATGACATGGGTTATCAGCCCCAGCATTTT. This translates into CASSDDMGYQPQHF. The rearrangement uses TRBV7-2 and TRBJ1-5, with D unclear. Germline CDR1 reads SGHTA; CDR2 reads FQGNSA. V was pared by 5 bases and J by 5 bases, with 13 bases between. The CDR3 extends over 14 amino acids.

The chain combines TRBV5-1 with TRBJ1-1, with D possibly TRBD1 on 6 matching bases. Germline V gene data show CDR1 as SGHRS and CDR2 as YFSETQ. There are 13 residues in the CDR3. V was clipped by 5 bases and J by 1 base, with 9 bases between them. CDR3 sequence: CASRVTGNTEAFF. In nucleotides, the CDR3 is TGCGCCAGCAGGGTGACAGGGAACACTGAAGCTTTCTTT. The full variable domain, completed using reference TRBV5-1 and TRBJ1-1, is KAGVTQTPRYLIKTRGQQVTLSCSPISGHRSVSWYQQTPGQGLQFLFEYFSETQRNKGNFPGRFSGRQFSNSRSEMNVSTLELGDSALYLCASRVTGNTEAFFGQGTRLTVV.

The chain uses TRBV19 and TRBJ2-7; 10 positions agree with TRBD1. This CDR3 comprises 16 residues. The germline V gene has CDR1 LNHDA and CDR2 SQIVND (reference sequence). Trimming cost V 5 bases and J 1 base; bases outside gene matches: 8. The CDR3 is CASSPTGGMMSYEQYF. In nucleotides, the CDR3 is TGTGCCAGTAGTCCGACAGGGGGCATGATGTCCTACGAGCAGTACTTC.

The J gene is TRBJ1-3, the V gene TRBV7-6; TRBD1 agrees at 7 bases. The CDR3 is 17 residues long. CDR1 is SGHVS, CDR2 FNYEAQ, per germline. V trimming: 5 bases; J trimming: 1 base; junction bases outside the gene matches: 11. CDR3: CASSHFTGETSGNTIYF. In DNA, the CDR3 is TGTGCCAGCAGCCATTTTACAGGGGAGACTTCTGGAAACACCATATATTTT.

V usage is TRBV29-1 and J usage is TRBJ2-5, with 9 bases matching TRBD2. The CDR3 covers 14 residues. Germline V gives CDR1 SQVTM, CDR2 ANQGSEA. With V trimmed by 5 bases and J by 3 bases, 7 bases remained unmatched. The CDR3 DNA is TGCAGCGTTATCGGGCGGGGGGGAGAAGAGACCCAGTACTTC. This encodes CSVIGRGGEETQYF. Using reference TRBV29-1 and TRBJ2-5 for the parts outside the CDR3, the full variable domain is SAVISQKPSRDICQRGTSLTIQCQVDSQVTMMFWYRQQPGQSLTLIATANQGSEATYESGFVIDKFPISRPNLTFSTLTVSNMSPEDSSIYLCSVIGRGGEETQYFGPGTRLLVL.

This chain joins TRBV7-6 and TRBJ2-7; TRBD1 might be the D (6 bases). This CDR3 spans 16 amino acids. Germline CDR1 SGHVS, CDR2 FNYEAQ. Between the trimmed V and J ends, which lost 4 bases and 0 bases, there was a span of 16 bases. CDR3 coding DNA: TGTGCCAGCAGCTCCAGGGGATGGGGAAACTCCTACGAGCAGTACTTC. It encodes CASSSRGWGNSYEQYF.

The chain links TRBV6-1 to TRBJ2-7, with D possibly TRBD1 on 6 matching bases. Trimming left V 4 bases short and J 6 bases short, with 13 bases between. The CDR3 extends over 13 amino acids. From germline, CDR1 is MNHNS and CDR2 SASEGT. The CDR3, as DNA: TGTGCCAGCAGTGCTCGGGACATCAGCGAGCAGTACTTC. Its translation: CASSARDISEQYF.

This sequence joins TRBV7-2 and TRBJ2-2; 8 bases map to TRBD2. The CDR3 has 17 amino acids. Germline CDR1 reads SGHTA; CDR2 reads FQGNSA. With V trimmed by 5 bases and J by 1 base, 9 bases remained unmatched. Here the CDR3 reads CASSPGIAGWNTGELFF. The CDR3 nucleotides read TGTGCCAGCAGCCCCGGGATAGCGGGGTGGAACACCGGGGAGCTGTTTTTT.

This clone was seen once. The gene calls are TRBV5-1 and TRBJ2-1, with a tentative D call TRBD1 (5 bases). The CDR3 has 14 amino acids. Germline assignment: CDR1 SGHRS and CDR2 YFSETQ. Trimming left V 0 bases short and J 5 bases short, with 9 bases between. CDR3 DNA: TGCGCCAGCAGCTTGGGCTCAGGGAACAATGAGCAGTTCTTC. Translated: CASSLGSGNNEQFF.

The CDR3 reads CASSAGTDGEAFF. DNA of the CDR3: TGTGCCAGCAGCGCGGGGACCGACGGTGAAGCTTTCTTT. The chain uses TRBV5-4 and TRBJ1-1, with a tentative D call TRBD1 (5 bases). The CDR3 extends over 13 amino acids. The V gene lost 4 bases and the J gene lost 7 bases, with 14 bases spanning the gap. The germline V gene has CDR1 SGHNT and CDR2 YYREEE (reference sequence).

The chain carries TRBV19 and TRBJ1-2, with a tentative D call TRBD1 (6 bases). The CDR3 runs 15 residues. Germline V gene sequence: CDR1 LNHDA, CDR2 SQIVND (reference sequence). Trimming took 4 bases from V and 2 from J, leaving 14 bases between them. This chain's CDR3 is CASSTYDRPNYGYTF. In nucleotides, the CDR3 is TGTGCCAGTAGTACCTATGACAGGCCAAACTATGGCTACACCTTC. The full variable domain, completed using reference TRBV19 and TRBJ1-2, is DGGITQSPKYLFRKEGQNVTLSCEQNLNHDAMYWYRQDPGQGLRLIYYSQIVNDFQKGDIAEGYSVSREKKESFPLTVTSAQKNPTAFYLCASSTYDRPNYGYTFGSGTRLTVV.

The rearrangement uses TRBV2 and TRBJ1-2; D ambiguous. The CDR3 has 12 residues. Trimming cost V 10 bases and J 8 bases, with 17 bases left between them. Germline V gene data show CDR1 as SNHLY and CDR2 as FYNNEI. The CDR3 nucleotides are TGTGCCACTGGACCCGACTGGAGGGGCTACACCTTC. This gives the protein CATGPDWRGYTF.

The J gene is TRBJ2-7, the V gene TRBV6-1, with TRBD2 matching over 9 bases. There are 16 residues in the CDR3. Germline V gives CDR1 MNHNS, CDR2 SASEGT. With V trimmed by 4 bases and J by 0 bases, 7 bases remained unmatched. The DNA for the CDR3 is TGTGCCAGCAGTGTTAGCGGGGGCCTCAGCTCCTACGAGCAGTACTTC. Protein sequence: CASSVSGGLSSYEQYF.

The chain has TRBV9 and TRBJ2-5; no firm D call. Trimming left V 3 bases short and J 4 bases short, with 19 bases between. CDR1 and CDR2 (germline): SGDLS, YYNGEE. There are 16 residues in the CDR3. The CDR3 DNA follows: TGTGCCAGCAGCGCTGACATAGGCTCGAGTCTAGAGACCCAGTACTTC. Its protein is CASSADIGSSLETQYF.